The 6 T cell receptor beta chains in this list originate from one sample, sequenced in a study of blood T cell repertoires in COVID-19. Profiling relied on immunoSEQ multiplex PCR, and the TCRdb table lists in-frame clones only, not all of them. The repertoire holds roughly 200,000 clones, with approximately 83% as singletons. The sample taken for sequencing was peripheral blood. These receptors came from a middle-aged woman with COVID-19, enrolled during active disease.

This CDR3 is CASSQTEKDTIYF. As DNA, the CDR3 is TGTGCCAGCAGCCAGACTGAGAAGGACACCATATATTTT. J is TRBJ1-3 and V is TRBV6-5; no reliable D call. The CDR3 extends over 13 amino acids. CDR1 MNHEY and CDR2 SVGAGI come from the germline V gene. V gave up 6 bases and J gave up 8 bases, with 14 bases separating them.

By share, this clone counts as medium-sized. The chain uses TRBV6-1 and TRBJ2-7; 10 bases match TRBD1. Trimming took 1 base from V and 0 from J; bases not matched to a gene: 0. Germline lookup yields CDR1 MNHNS and CDR2 SASEGT. There are 15 residues in the CDR3. CDR3 loop: CASSEGTGGSYEQYF. In DNA, the CDR3 is TGTGCCAGCAGTGAAGGGACAGGGGGCTCCTACGAGCAGTACTTC.

This clone was seen a single time. The chain couples TRBV6-4 to TRBJ2-2, with 7 bases that match TRBD2. V shed 2 bases and J 5 bases; nucleotides not matched to a gene: 2. This CDR3 spans 14 amino acids. Germline V gene lookup returns CDR1 MRHNA and CDR2 SNTAGT. The CDR3: CASSDPGGTGELFF. DNA of the CDR3: TGTGCCAGCAGTGACCCGGGAGGAACCGGGGAGCTGTTTTTT.

This clone is a singleton in its sample. The chain employs TRBV5-6 and TRBJ1-4; TRBD1 might be the D (6 bases). Germline V lookup: CDR1 SGHDT, CDR2 YYEEEE. The CDR3 has 18 amino acids. V was clipped by 1 base and J by 0 bases, with 16 bases between them. CDR3 nucleotide sequence: TGTGCCAGCAGCTTGTTGGGACACTCATCTGCAACTAATGAAAAACTGTTTTTT. Its protein product is CASSLLGHSSATNEKLFF. The variable domain in full, with the rest retrieved from reference TRBV5-6 and TRBJ1-4, is DAGVTQSPTHLIKTRGQQVTLRCSPKSGHDTVSWYQQALGQGPQFIFQYYEEEERQRGNFPDRFSGHQFPNYSSELNVNALLLGDSALYLCASSLLGHSSATNEKLFFGSGTQLSVL.

This chain links TRBV18 with TRBJ2-1; a possible D gene is TRBD1 (6 bases). Germline values: CDR1 KGHSH, CDR2 LQKENI. The CDR3 sequence is 13 residues long. V was shortened by 3 bases and J by 13 bases, with 16 bases between the two germline ends. The CDR3 sequence: CASSPRKDRQQFF. CDR3 DNA: TGTGCCAGCTCACCTCGCAAAGACAGGCAACAGTTCTTC.

This clone has a count of ten or more. The rearrangement uses TRBV5-1 and TRBJ1-3; D may be TRBD1 (5 bases). The germline V gene encodes CDR1 SGHRS and CDR2 YFSETQ. The V end was cut by 4 bases, the J end by 2 bases, with 10 bases between. The CDR3 loop spans 14 amino acids. CDR3 in amino acids: CASSPQGTGNTIYF. The CDR3, as DNA: TGCGCCAGCAGCCCGCAGGGTACTGGAAACACCATATATTTT.